This is a list of T cell receptor beta chains from one sample in a study of blood T cells in healthy people across ages. TCRdb itself ran the 5' RACE reads through MiXCR, one entry per CDR3 protein. The data show over 950,000 distinct CDR3 sequences, around two fifths seen once. Sequencing was done on a sample of blood. These receptors all come from a man aged 18 to 30 in good health. Each CDR3 is given with its conserved first and last residue. The D gene is left open where the match is weak. Clone size appears in some rows only: once, few, many, or a class for an expanded clone.

d_call	clone_size	v_call	j_call	cdr3_nt	cdr3_aa
-	-	TRBV5-6	TRBJ2-7	TGTGCCAGCAGCTTGAATGGAAAGGGCTACGAGCAGTACTTC	CASSLNGKGYEQYF
-	-	TRBV9	TRBJ2-1	TGTGCCAGCAGCGTAGGGGGGGCTGGCGACAATGAGCAGTTCTTC	CASSVGGAGDNEQFF
-	-	TRBV25-1	TRBJ1-4	TGTGCCAGCAGGGACCCGGGGGTGAATGAAAAACTGTTTTTT	CASRDPGVNEKLFF
-	-	TRBV5-1	TRBJ1-4	TGCGCCAGCAGCTTGGGCGGAACCGCGGGTGAAAAACTGTTTTTT	CASSLGGTAGEKLFF
TRBD2	many	TRBV10-3	TRBJ2-1	TGTGCCATCAGTGGATCCGGGACTAGCGGTAATGAGCAGTTCTTC	CAISGSGTSGNEQFF
TRBD2	-	TRBV4-1	TRBJ2-3	TGCGCCACCTCGGGGGGGGCCTTGGATACGCAGTATTTT	CATSGGALDTQYF
-	-	TRBV7-9	TRBJ2-5	TGTGCCAGCAGCTTAGCCGAAGGTTTACTGAGTCAAGAGACCCAGTACTTC	CASSLAEGLLSQETQYF
TRBD1	-	TRBV27	TRBJ2-1	TGTGCCAGCAGCTACCGGGACAGGGGGACCAATGAGCAGTTCTTC	CASSYRDRGTNEQFF
TRBD1	-	TRBV25-1	TRBJ2-1	TGTGCCAGCCGAGGGGGCGGTACCTACAATGAGCAGTTCTTC	CASRGGGTYNEQFF
TRBD1	few	TRBV12-3/TRBV12-4	TRBJ1-6	TGTGCCAGCAGTTCCTCAAGCAGGACAGGGGTCGTATCCGACTATAATTCACCCCTCCACTTT	CASSSSSRTGVVSDYNSPLHF
-	-	TRBV9	TRBJ1-4	TGTGCCAGCAGCGTAGATGGGAACCCTAATGAAAAACTGTTTTTT	CASSVDGNPNEKLFF
-	few	TRBV3-1	TRBJ2-6	TGTGCCAGCAGCCAGGTACCGTCTGGGGCCAACGTCCTGACTTTC	CASSQVPSGANVLTF
-	many	TRBV6-2/TRBV6-3	TRBJ2-5	TGTGCCAGCAGTTACTCGACAGGACAGAGGTACTTC	CASSYSTGQRYF
TRBD1	few	TRBV6-5	TRBJ2-5	TGTGCCAGCAGGTCACAGGGGAAAGAGACCCAGTACTTC	CASRSQGKETQYF
-	-	TRBV6-5	TRBJ1-1	TGTGCCAGCAGTTACGCCAGGAGGAACACTGAAGCTTTCTTT	CASSYARRNTEAFF
TRBD2	-	TRBV29-1	TRBJ2-7	TGCAGCGCCGATGGACTAGCGCCAAGCTCCTACAATGAGCAGTACTTC	CSADGLAPSSYNEQYF
-	-	TRBV5-1	TRBJ2-3	TGCGCCAGCAGCTTGACATCGGGGCCTCCCACAGATACGCAGTATTTT	CASSLTSGPPTDTQYF
-	-	TRBV14	TRBJ2-7	TGTGCCAGCAGTCCCGGGACCAACCCACTCTACGAGCAGTACTTC	CASSPGTNPLYEQYF
-	few	TRBV10-3	TRBJ1-2	TGTGCCATTGCTGGGGCCGAATTCTATGGCTACACCTTC	CAIAGAEFYGYTF
-	-	TRBV2	TRBJ2-3	TGTGCCAGCAGTGCGGGGAGGACGCAGTATTTT	CASSAGRTQYF
TRBD2	-	TRBV9	TRBJ2-3	TGTGCCAGCAGCCCGGCGGGGGTTGCAGATACGCAGTATTTT	CASSPAGVADTQYF
TRBD1	few	TRBV6-5	TRBJ2-7	TGTGCCAGCAGTTCGGGACAGTTATACGAGCAGTACTTC	CASSSGQLYEQYF
-	-	TRBV3-1	TRBJ2-1	TGTGCCAGCAGCCAAGATAGGGTTAGTGGTGAGCAGTTCTTC	CASSQDRVSGEQFF
TRBD1	many	TRBV29-1	TRBJ1-2	TGCAGCGTTGAAGAGGGAGCAGGGGGCGTTAACTATGGCTACACCTTC	CSVEEGAGGVNYGYTF
TRBD2	-	TRBV27	TRBJ2-1	TGTGCCAGCAGAAGAGGACTAGCGGGGACGAGCGCCTACAATGAGCAGTTCTTC	CASRRGLAGTSAYNEQFF
-	few	TRBV12-3/TRBV12-4	TRBJ1-2	TGTGCCAGCCAAGGACAGTCCCCCTCCGCCGGCTCTAACTATGGCTACACCTTC	CASQGQSPSAGSNYGYTF
-	-	TRBV3-1	TRBJ2-1	TGTGCCAGCAGCCACGTATTCGAGGACCGGACTGAACAGCGTCGAGCCTACAATGGGCAGTTCTTC	CASSHVFEDRTEQRRAYNGQFF
-	few	TRBV20-1	TRBJ2-7	TGCAGTGCTGATCACAGGGCCTACGAGCAGTACTTC	CSADHRAYEQYF
TRBD1	-	TRBV27	TRBJ2-2	TGTGCCAGCAGTTTACGGGACAGGGAAACCGGGGAGCTGTTTTTT	CASSLRDRETGELFF
TRBD2	-	TRBV9	TRBJ2-1	TGTGCCAGCAGCGTCCGGGGGGACTCCTACAATGAGCAGTTCTTC	CASSVRGDSYNEQFF
TRBD2	-	TRBV28	TRBJ2-1	TGTGCCAGCAAGACTAGCGGGAGGGTCTATGAGCAGTTCTTC	CASKTSGRVYEQFF
-	few	TRBV5-1	TRBJ2-1	TGCGCCAGCAGCCCCTCCACGGTGGGCAATGAGCAGTTCTTC	CASSPSTVGNEQFF
-	-	TRBV4-2	TRBJ1-3	TGTGCCAGCAGCCAAGCGCGGGGTGGAAACACCATATATTTT	CASSQARGGNTIYF
TRBD2	-	TRBV9	TRBJ2-3	TGTGCCAGCAGCCAAGGACTAGATAGCACAGATACGCAGTATTTT	CASSQGLDSTDTQYF
-	few	TRBV6-5	TRBJ1-2	TGTGCCAGCAGAGACAGCCCCTATGGCTACACCTTC	CASRDSPYGYTF
-	-	TRBV7-9	TRBJ1-4	TGTGCCGGCAGCTCGGGGGGATTAAATGAAAAACTGTTTTTT	CAGSSGGLNEKLFF
TRBD1	few	TRBV7-9	TRBJ2-1	TGTGCCAGCAGCTCGACAGGGGACGCGTGGGTTGAGCAGTTCTTC	CASSSTGDAWVEQFF
TRBD1	many	TRBV12-3/TRBV12-4	TRBJ2-7	TGTGCCAGCAGTTTCGGACAGGGCGACGAGCAGTACTTC	CASSFGQGDEQYF
-	-	TRBV14	TRBJ1-1	TGTGCCAGCAGCCAAGAATCAGGGCCTCAGACTGAAGCTTTCTTT	CASSQESGPQTEAFF
-	once	TRBV4-3	TRBJ1-2	TGCGCCAGCAGCCAAGTGATTTCCCGGGGGGATTGTGGCTACACCTTC	CASSQVISRGDCGYTF
TRBD2	-	TRBV6-5	TRBJ2-1	TGTGCCAACAGTTACGGGACTAGCGGAATTTACAATGAGCAGTTCTTC	CANSYGTSGIYNEQFF
-	few	TRBV20-1	TRBJ2-5	TGCAGTGCAACCCTAGCAGGGCGACAAGAGACCCAGTACTTC	CSATLAGRQETQYF